Following are 5 T cell receptor beta chains from one sample sequenced in a study of identical twins. Using its own MiXCR run on the 5' RACE reads, TCRdb lists one record per CDR3 protein. Here the sample spans approximately 490,000 distinct CDR3 sequences, more than 20% being singletons. The sample also formed part of further work on yellow fever vaccine responses in identical twins.

Sequenced sample: CD4+ T cells sorted from blood. These receptors were taken from a woman aged 18-29 years in good health.

In its sample, this clonotype was seen many times. The genes are TRBV12-3 or TRBV12-4 and TRBJ2-4; TRBD2 matches 7 bases. CDR3 length: 13 residues. With 6 bases clipped from V and 1 base from J, the junction kept 0 bases outside the gene matches. CDR3 coding DNA: TGTGCCAGCAGCGGGGGGGCCAAAAACATTCAGTACTTC. It codes for CASSGGAKNIQYF.

This clonotype occurred a few times. The chain links TRBV20-1 to TRBJ2-1; unclear D gene. Germline V gives CDR1 DFQATT, CDR2 SNEGSKA (reference sequence). CDR3 length: 12 amino acids. V dropped 3 bases and J dropped 1 base, with 4 bases sitting between them. Written as DNA, the CDR3 is TGCAGTGCTAGCGAGTCCTACAATGAGCAGTTCTTC. Amino acids: CSASESYNEQFF.

This clonotype was seen only a few times. The genes are TRBV7-9 and TRBJ2-1, with 8 nucleotides matching TRBD2. The CDR3 loop spans 15 amino acids. J lost 5 bases, V lost 5 bases, and 8 bases had no gene match. Germline CDR1 is SEHNR and CDR2 is FQNEAQ (reference sequence). CDR3 loop: CASSPSLAGHNEQFF. The CDR3 coding sequence is TGTGCCAGCAGCCCAAGCCTAGCGGGCCACAATGAGCAGTTCTTC.

This clonotype was observed a handful of times. The chain has TRBV2 and TRBJ2-1, with D perhaps TRBD2 (6 bases). CDR1 is SNHLY, CDR2 FYNNEI, per germline. The CDR3 length is 11 residues. The germline V and J ends were trimmed by 6 bases and 10 bases, with 10 bases remaining between them. For the CDR3, the DNA is TGTGCCAGCAGGACTAGTATGGAGCAGTTCTTC. It specifies CASRTSMEQFF.

This clonotype showed up just a few times. J is TRBJ2-2 and V is TRBV11-2; no clear D. The CDR3 runs to 20 residues. V was pared by 5 bases and J by 0 bases, with 25 bases between. Germline lookup yields CDR1 SGHAT and CDR2 FQNNGV. The CDR3 DNA follows: TGTGCCAGCAGCCCCAGGATCGGCTTTAACGGTAGTCCGAACACCGGGGAGCTGTTTTTT. Its protein product is CASSPRIGFNGSPNTGELFF.